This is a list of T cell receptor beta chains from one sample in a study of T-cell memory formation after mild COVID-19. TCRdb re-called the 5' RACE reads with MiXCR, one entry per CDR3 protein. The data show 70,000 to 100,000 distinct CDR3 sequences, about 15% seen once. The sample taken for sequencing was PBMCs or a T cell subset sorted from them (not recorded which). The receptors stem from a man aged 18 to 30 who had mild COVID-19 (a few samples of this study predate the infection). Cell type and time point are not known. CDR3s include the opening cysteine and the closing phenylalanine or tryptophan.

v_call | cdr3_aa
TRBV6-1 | CASSPSAGPGQKLFF
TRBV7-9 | CASSPPGPMATNTQYF
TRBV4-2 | CASSQAVGGSRNYGYTF
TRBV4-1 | CASSPPDKAGNTIYF
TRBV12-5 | CASGSPTLAKNIQYF
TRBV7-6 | CASSLAVGGLYTEAFF
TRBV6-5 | CASSYEYGQHNEQFF
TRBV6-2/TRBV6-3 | CASSYTGTDAYGYTF
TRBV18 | CASSPTGGPLTEQFF
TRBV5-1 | CASLPAGGLYNEQFF
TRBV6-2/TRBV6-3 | CASIGSEAFF
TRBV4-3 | CASSQDRTWHATNEKLFF
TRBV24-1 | CASEQGRSEKLFF